This T cell receptor beta chain was profiled in a study of cytomegalovirus exposure and HLA in healthy donors. Study results and limitations: Reportedly, cytomegalovirus status was diagnosed with high sensitivity and specificity. Another analysis was done later, and it associated approximately 15,000 TCR beta sequences with HLA alleles at 0.05 false discovery rate.

The PCR made use of 60 Vbeta and 13 Jbeta primers. Under the authors' procedure: A later analysis tallied some 80 million unique TCR beta chains, some 10 million of them shared. The assay was immunoSEQ multiplex PCR, and TCRdb's table has in-frame clones only and misses some. Clonal size and the V and J genes are those of that table, whereas D and trimming came from the DNA. The sample carries about 76,000 clones, about 69% recorded once. In its sample, this clone was seen once. Antigen: not known. The CDR3 totals 16 residues. V trimming: 4 bases; J trimming: 5 bases; junction bases outside the gene matches: 10. Germline V gives CDR1 SGHRS, CDR2 YFSETQ.

This receptor was obtained from a woman in her forties in good health and CMV-seropositive. The sequencing sample was made of PBMCs. This chain links TRBV5-1 with TRBJ1-4, with TRBD1 matching over 8 bases. In DNA form, the CDR3 reads TGCGCCAGCAGCATCCACGCCGGGACAGGCAATGAAAAACTGTTTTTT. Residues: CASSIHAGTGNEKLFF.